The 12 T cell receptor beta chains below come from one sample, sequenced in a study of T cells in localized non-small cell lung cancer. The table came from immunoSEQ multiplex PCR; TCRdb's copy has only in-frame clones and leaves some out. The table shows some 950 clones, with roughly 25% occurring only once. Here the sequenced sample was normal lung tissue next to the tumor, taken before any cancer treatment. These receptors originate from a female donor over 55 with stage I lung adenocarcinoma.

Within the sample, this clone is medium-sized. The chain uses TRBV11-3 and TRBJ1-4; 9 bases map to TRBD1. The CDR3 totals 16 residues. The germline gives CDR1 SGHNT, CDR2 YENEEA. J lost 7 bases, V lost 5 bases, and 11 bases had no gene match. CDR3 in DNA: TGTGCCAGCAGCCCCCCCCCGGGACAGGGACCTGAAAAACTGTTTTTT. Translating it yields CASSPPPGQGPEKLFF.

This clone has just a few counts. The chain is built from TRBV6-8 and TRBJ1-2; no firm D call. V lost 2 bases and J 4 bases, leaving 11 bases between the germline ends. Germline V lookup: CDR1 MNHGY, CDR2 SAAAGT. This CDR3 is 14 amino acids long. CDR3 in DNA: TGTGCCAGCAGTTACGGATCTTCGCCCTATGGCTACACCTTC. Its protein is CASSYGSSPYGYTF.

This clone was seen a handful of times. The chain carries TRBV6-8 and TRBJ2-1; D gene ambiguous. Germline V lookup: CDR1 MNHGY, CDR2 SAAAGT. Trimming stripped 0 bases from V and 5 bases from J, with 8 bases between. The CDR3 length is 14 residues. This chain's CDR3 is CASSYSMVNNEQFF. In DNA form, the CDR3 reads TGTGCCAGCAGTTACTCTATGGTGAACAATGAGCAGTTCTTC.

This clone was picked up a small number of times. Compared with germline, one end of the junction differs, possibly owing to a read error. The chain links TRBV6-8 to TRBJ1-3, with 8 bases aligning to TRBD1. Germline values: CDR1 MNHGY, CDR2 SAAAGT. The CDR3 length is 15 residues. CDR3 sequence (DNA): TGTGCCATCAGTGCGGGGACAGGAGCCGGAAACACCATATATTTT. This codes for CAISAGTGAGNTIYF.

The chain combines TRBV14 with TRBJ2-3; D is possibly TRBD1 or TRBD2 (5 bases each). Deletions cut 4 bases from V and 5 bases from J, with 13 bases between. The V gene's germline CDR1 is SGHDN and CDR2 FVKESK. The CDR3 length is 14 residues. The CDR3 region is CASSPGRVRDTQYF. In DNA form, the CDR3 reads TGTGCCAGCAGCCCGGGACGGGTACGAGATACGCAGTATTTT.

The V and J genes are TRBV18 and TRBJ2-2, with unresolved D. The germline V gene has CDR1 KGHSH and CDR2 LQKENI. The CDR3 consists of 14 residues. V was clipped by 0 bases and J by 5 bases, with 7 bases between them. The CDR3 DNA follows: TGTGCCAGCTCACCACCGAGTCCTACCGGGGAGCTGTTTTTT. Protein: CASSPPSPTGELFF.

This clone was counted between two and nine times. In nucleotides, the CDR3 is TGTGCCTGGAGTGTACGTAACCGCTACTATGGCTACACCTTC. It specifies CAWSVRNRYYGYTF. The V and J genes are TRBV30 and TRBJ1-2, with no clear D. There are 14 residues in the CDR3. CDR1 and CDR2 (germline): GTSNPN, SVGIG (reference sequence). The germline V and J ends were trimmed by 0 bases and 3 bases, with 11 bases remaining between them.

The J gene is TRBJ2-1, the V gene TRBV9; 10 bases fit TRBD2. V gave up 6 bases and J gave up 6 bases; unmatched junction bases: 3. The CDR3 consists of 13 residues. Germline lookup yields CDR1 SGDLS and CDR2 YYNGEE. The CDR3 DNA sequence: TGTGCCAGCATAAGGACTAGCGGCAATGAGCAGTTCTTC. It translates to CASIRTSGNEQFF.

V is TRBV7-6 and J is TRBJ2-2; maybe TRBD2 (6 bases). Germline loops: CDR1 SGHVS, CDR2 FNYEAQ. The CDR3 covers 16 residues. Trimming took off 2 bases at V and 4 bases at J, with 14 bases between the two ends. The CDR3 sequence: CASSLIRRVPTGELFF. CDR3 bases: TGTGCCAGCAGCTTAATCCGGAGGGTTCCCACCGGGGAGCTGTTTTTT.

The V and J genes are TRBV6-8 and TRBJ2-1, with D possibly being TRBD1 (6 bases). The CDR3 consists of 15 residues. Trimming removed 7 bases from V and 4 bases from J, with 17 bases in between. The germline CDR1 and CDR2 sequences are MNHGY and SAAAGT. In DNA form, the CDR3 reads TGTGCCAGCACCCTAGACAGGATAAGTTACAATGAGCAGTTCTTC. This sequence encodes CASTLDRISYNEQFF.

This clone was observed a handful of times. The V and J genes are TRBV6-8 and TRBJ1-1; D unresolved. Germline V lookup: CDR1 MNHGY, CDR2 SAAAGT. V shed 1 base and J shed 4 bases, with 4 bases lying between them. This CDR3 is built from 12 residues. The CDR3 region is CASSYWGTEAFF. CDR3 bases: TGTGCCAGCAGTTACTGGGGCACTGAAGCTTTCTTT.

This clone showed up just a few times. The chain combines TRBV2 with TRBJ2-7; weak D call: TRBD2 (6 bases). In germline, CDR1 is SNHLY, CDR2 FYNNEI. The CDR3 runs 13 residues. Trimming pared 9 bases from V and 6 bases from J, leaving 18 bases between. CDR3 loop: CASPRGSGGEQYF. The CDR3 coding sequence is TGTGCCAGTCCGCGCGGGTCCGGGGGCGAGCAGTACTTC. The variable domain in full, completed from reference TRBV2 and TRBJ2-7, reads EPEVTQTPSHQVTQMGQEVILRCVPISNHLYFYWYRQILGQKVEFLVSFYNNEISEKSEIFDDQFSVERPDGSNFTLKIRSTKLEDSAMYFCASPRGSGGEQYFGPGTRLTVT.